Below, 8 T cell receptor beta chains from the same sample are listed, as sequenced in a study of low-dose radiotherapy and immunotherapy resistance in tumors. Gene-specific TRAV and TRBV primers were used for first-strand cDNA, covering alpha and beta chains. TCRs underwent roughly 20 PCR cycles of amplification with a constant-region primer and V-primer adapter. TCRdb re-called the reads through MiXCR, storing one row per CDR3 protein. The sample lists 15,000 to 20,000 distinct CDR3 sequences, 70% occurring once. All receptors come from a human donor with advanced metastatic prostate, ovarian, gallbladder or colorectal cancer (not recorded which). This table probably holds off-target reads from a library built for another chain.

The chain joins TRBV3-1 to TRBJ1-1; TRBD1 aligns across 7 bases. CDR3 size: 14 residues. Germline V gene data show CDR1 as LGHDT and CDR2 as YNNKEL (reference sequence). V lost 3 bases and J lost 5; bases outside the gene matches: 6. For the CDR3, the DNA is TGTGCCAGCAGCCAGACAGGGCGGAAAACTGAAGCTTTCTTT. This sequence encodes CASSQTGRKTEAFF.

This rearrangement joins TRBV6-5 to TRBJ2-7; 11 bases map to TRBD2. Germline CDR1 reads MNHEY; CDR2 reads SVGAGI. Trimming at V came to 6 bases and at J to 6 bases, leaving 10 bases not matched to a gene. This CDR3 region has 15 residues. The CDR3 DNA reads TGTGCCAGCAGACGGACCTTAGCGGGGGGGCTCGAGCAGTACTTC. Encoded protein: CASRRTLAGGLEQYF.

Here the CDR3 DNA reads TGTGCCAGCAGTGAAGTTTTTCAAAGCAATCAGCCCCAGCATTTT. Translation gives CASSEVFQSNQPQHF. This chain uses TRBV6-6 with TRBJ1-5; D is unclear. The CDR3 totals 15 residues. Per the germline V gene, CDR1 is MNHNY and CDR2 is SVGAGI (reference sequence). The V end lost 5 bases, the J end lost 1 base, and 12 bases lay between the germline ends.

By share of the sample, this clonotype is medium-sized. CDR3: CASSDPAGADTQYF. The CDR3 bases are TGCGCCAGCAGCGATCCGGCGGGTGCGGATACGCAGTATTTT. This chain connects TRBV5-1 to TRBJ2-3, with D perhaps matching TRBD2 (5 bases). The V and J ends lost 4 bases and 6 bases respectively, with 15 bases between them. The germline CDR1 and CDR2 sequences are SGHRS and YFSETQ. The CDR3 is 14 residues long.

The CDR3 protein is CASSGGVMNTEAFF. CDR3 sequence (DNA): TGTGCCAGCAGTGGCGGAGTCATGAACACTGAAGCTTTCTTT. The chain carries TRBV6-2 or TRBV6-3 and TRBJ1-1; the D is unclear. CDR3 size: 14 residues. CDR1 and CDR2 (germline): MNHEY, SVGEGT. V was cut by 5 bases and J by 0 bases, with 10 bases left in between.

This clonotype has just one count. V and J are TRBV13 and TRBJ2-7; tentative D call: TRBD1 (6 bases). The CDR3 spans 14 residues. V was cut by 5 bases and J by 0 bases, with 11 bases left in between. Germline V gives CDR1 PRHDT, CDR2 FYEKMQ (reference sequence). The CDR3 loop reads CASSQRTASYEQYF. The CDR3 DNA sequence: TGTGCCAGCAGCCAGAGGACAGCCTCCTACGAGCAGTACTTC.

This chain joins TRBV20-1 and TRBJ2-7; 9 positions match TRBD1. V dropped 2 bases and J dropped 4; count of bases not matched to a gene: 6. The CDR3 has 14 residues. The germline V gene has CDR1 DFQATT and CDR2 SNEGSKA (reference sequence). The chain's CDR3 is CSARSGTGLYEQYF. In nucleotides, the CDR3 is TGCAGTGCTAGATCCGGGACAGGGCTATACGAGCAGTACTTC.

The rearrangement uses TRBV30 and TRBJ2-7; the D gene could be TRBD1 or TRBD2 (5 bases each). Germline loops: CDR1 GTSNPN, CDR2 SVGIG (reference sequence). The CDR3 is made up of 14 amino acids. Trimming removed 0 bases from V and 9 bases from J, with 18 bases in between. Here the CDR3 reads CAWSVSGRSPAQYF. Here the CDR3 DNA reads TGTGCCTGGAGTGTATCGGGGCGCAGTCCTGCGCAGTACTTC.